These 11 T cell receptor beta chains were all obtained from the same sample, sequenced in a study of cytomegalovirus exposure and HLA in healthy donors (TCRdb year 2017). Libraries were built with the immunoSEQ multiplex PCR assay. The multiplex PCR relied on a mix of 60 forward primers for TCR Vbeta segments and 13 reverse primers for TCR Jbeta segments. Entries here come from immuneACCESS through TCRdb and include only in-frame sequences with V and J called. Some clones fail to appear in such tables; in the studies checked, an unresolved V gene covers under half of the shortfall, and the cause of the remainder is unknown. For this sample there are 90,000 to 100,000 clones; approximately 80% appear just once. Roughly 3.8% of the sample goes to the ten largest clones. The specimen sequenced was PBMCs. The receptors come from a middle-aged man in good health and CMV-seronegative.

This chain's CDR3 is CASSRTEGNTIYF. For the CDR3, the DNA is TGTGCCAGCAGCCGGACAGAGGGAAACACCATATATTTT. This sequence joins TRBV6-5 and TRBJ1-3, with a tentative D call TRBD1 (6 bases). Germline V lookup: CDR1 MNHEY, CDR2 SVGAGI. This CDR3 is 13 amino acids long. Trimming pared 6 bases from V and 4 bases from J, leaving 10 bases between.

The chain employs TRBV28 and TRBJ2-1; TRBD2 aligns across 12 bases. Germline V gene sequence: CDR1 MDHEN, CDR2 SYDVKM. V lost 6 bases and J lost 15; bases outside the gene matches: 9. The CDR3 totals 13 residues. CDR3 sequence reads: CASSTPSLAGGFF. DNA for the CDR3: TGTGCCAGCAGCACCCCCTCACTAGCGGGAGGGTTCTTC.

The rearrangement uses TRBV6-5 and TRBJ2-7; 7 bases align to TRBD2. With 8 bases clipped from V and 1 base from J, the junction kept 8 bases outside the gene matches. This CDR3 contains 14 residues. Looked up from germline, CDR1 is MNHEY and CDR2 is SVGAGI. The DNA for the CDR3 is TGTGCCAGCCAGCGGGGCGGGGATTCCTACGAGCAGTACTTC. Residues: CASQRGGDSYEQYF.

The chain employs TRBV5-4 and TRBJ2-1; 9 nucleotides align to TRBD2. The CDR3 contains 15 residues. The V and J ends lost 0 bases and 2 bases, in that order; junction bases with no gene match: 0. CDR1 and CDR2 (germline): SGHNT, YYREEE (reference sequence). CDR3 loop: CASSLGGRAYNEQFF. CDR3 DNA: TGTGCCAGCAGCTTGGGCGGGAGGGCCTACAATGAGCAGTTCTTC.

The CDR3 DNA sequence: TGCGCCAGCAGCCCGGCGGGACAGGCACATTACGAGCAGTACTTC. It is translated as CASSPAGQAHYEQYF. The chain has TRBV5-1 and TRBJ2-7, with 8 nucleotides matching TRBD1. Germline CDR1 reads SGHRS; CDR2 reads YFSETQ. J was trimmed by 4 bases and V by 4 bases; bases with no gene match: 10. The length of the CDR3 is 15 residues.

This chain connects TRBV29-1 to TRBJ2-7; TRBD1 might be the D (6 bases). The germline CDR1 and CDR2 sequences are SQVTM and ANQGSEA. The CDR3 extends over 11 amino acids. V lost 5 bases and J 1 base, leaving 6 bases between the germline ends. CDR3 amino acids: CSVTGSYEQYF. CDR3 in DNA: TGCAGCGTTACAGGGTCCTACGAGCAGTACTTC.

CDR3 sequence (DNA): TGTGCCAGCAGCCCAGGGGTGGGCGGCGAGACCCAGTACTTC. This sequence encodes CASSPGVGGETQYF. J is TRBJ2-5 and V is TRBV9, with D tentatively TRBD1 (6 bases). Trimming cost V 4 bases and J 5 bases, with 15 bases left between them. The germline V gene has CDR1 SGDLS and CDR2 YYNGEE. This CDR3 has 14 residues.

CDR3 sequence: CASSLRGAPGNQPQHF. As DNA, the CDR3 is TGTGCCAGTAGTCTCCGGGGGGCCCCCGGCAATCAGCCCCAGCATTTT. This chain uses TRBV19 with TRBJ1-5; D may be TRBD1 (6 bases). Trimming removed 5 bases from V and 2 bases from J, with 16 bases in between. CDR1 is LNHDA, CDR2 SQIVND, per germline (reference sequence). The CDR3 covers 16 residues.

V and J are TRBV5-1 and TRBJ1-1; 9 bases are shared with TRBD1. CDR3 length equals 14 residues. The germline V gene encodes CDR1 SGHRS and CDR2 YFSETQ. Unmatched junction bases numbered 9, after V lost 7 bases and J lost 5 bases. CDR3 sequence (DNA): TGCGCCAGCGGATCGGGACAGGGAGAAACTGAAGCTTTCTTT. It codes for CASGSGQGETEAFF.

The chain carries TRBV7-2 and TRBJ2-7, with D possibly being TRBD1 (5 bases). The CDR3 totals 14 residues. In germline, CDR1 is SGHTA, CDR2 FQGNSA. V was clipped by 5 bases and J by 2 bases, with 13 bases between them. The CDR3, as DNA: TGTGCCAGCAGCCGACGCCAAGGGGCCTACGAGCAGTACTTC. As protein: CASSRRQGAYEQYF.

The chain carries TRBV7-9 and TRBJ1-1, with 12 bases aligning to TRBD1. CDR1 is SEHNR and CDR2 is FQNEAQ in the germline V gene (reference sequence). With 5 bases clipped from V and 5 bases from J, the junction kept 3 bases outside the gene matches. The CDR3 spans 14 residues. This CDR3 reads CASSTGQGATEAFF. The CDR3 coding sequence is TGTGCCAGCAGCACGGGACAGGGGGCAACTGAAGCTTTCTTT.